These 14 T cell receptor beta chains originate from one sample sequenced in a study of blood T cell repertoires in COVID-19 (dated by TCRdb to 2018 to 2020). Library method: the immunoSEQ multiplex PCR assay. Not all clones reach the TCRdb copy of this immuneACCESS table, which keeps in-frame sequences only. Checked studies attribute under half of the gap to unresolved V genes and leave the rest unexplained. A total of tens of thousands of clones appear in this sample, around 90% of them only once. The ten largest clones represent roughly 5% of the sample. The source material was peripheral blood. These receptors came from a man between 60 and 75 years old with active COVID-19.

By proportion, this clone is medium-sized. This chain joins TRBV11-3 and TRBJ1-6; D unclear. CDR1 and CDR2 (germline): SGHNT, YENEEA. Trimming removed 0 bases from V and 0 bases from J, with 15 bases in between. The CDR3 contains 19 residues. The CDR3 region is CASSLDYGTGSSYNSPLHF. DNA for the CDR3: TGTGCCAGCAGCTTAGATTACGGCACGGGAAGCTCCTATAATTCACCCCTCCACTTT.

The rearrangement uses TRBV19 and TRBJ2-2; TRBD2 matches 10 bases. The CDR3 contains 17 residues. V lost 5 bases to trimming and J lost 13 bases; unmatched junction nucleotides: 19. Germline CDR1 and CDR2: LNHDA and SQIVND (reference sequence). The CDR3 nucleotides read TGTGCCAGTAGTTTACATAGCGGGGGGCCCGGCTCTAGCGTGCTGTTTTTT. This gives the protein CASSLHSGGPGSSVLFF.

The J gene is TRBJ1-4, the V gene TRBV7-9; 9 bases match TRBD1. This CDR3 comprises 14 residues. V lost 5 bases to trimming and J lost 5 bases; unmatched junction nucleotides: 3. Per the germline V gene, CDR1 is SEHNR and CDR2 is FQNEAQ (reference sequence). CDR3: CASSPDRGNEKLFF. The DNA for the CDR3 is TGTGCCAGCAGCCCAGACAGGGGGAATGAAAAACTGTTTTTT.

The chain recombines TRBV27 with TRBJ2-7; 7 positions agree with TRBD1. The trim removed 8 bases at V and 0 bases at J, leaving 10 bases unmatched. The CDR3 length is 15 residues. CDR1 and CDR2 from the germline V gene are MNHEY and SMNVEV (reference sequence). CDR3 sequence: CASHRGQVSSYEQYF. Here the CDR3 DNA reads TGTGCCAGCCACCGTGGACAGGTGAGCTCCTACGAGCAGTACTTC.

The chain employs TRBV5-4 and TRBJ1-2; 8 nucleotides align to TRBD1. The CDR3 has 16 residues. J lost 4 bases, V lost 0 bases, and 8 bases had no gene match. CDR1 and CDR2 (germline): SGHNT, YYREEE (reference sequence). The CDR3 DNA is TGTGCCAGCAGCTTGGCTGCAGGACAGGGTGGCTATGGCTACACCTTC. Translation gives CASSLAAGQGGYGYTF.

The chain carries TRBV5-6 and TRBJ2-1; the D gene is possibly TRBD2 (5 bases). The CDR3 spans 11 residues. V was clipped by 5 bases and J by 10 bases, with 10 bases between them. Germline CDR1 SGHDT, CDR2 YYEEEE. The CDR3 DNA is TGTGCCAGCAGGAAGAGAGGGGAGCAGTTCTTC. Amino acids: CASRKRGEQFF.

V gene TRBV5-1 combines with J gene TRBJ1-1; no reliable D call. The CDR3 is made up of 12 amino acids. Germline V gives CDR1 SGHRS, CDR2 YFSETQ. Trimming removed 0 bases from V and 3 bases from J, with 3 bases in between. The CDR3 coding sequence is TGCGCCAGCAGCTTGGCAGACACTGAAGCTTTCTTT. As protein: CASSLADTEAFF.

This clone has just a few counts. The V call is TRBV19, the J call TRBJ2-1, with 14 bases identical to TRBD2. Trimming took 6 bases from V and 3 from J; bases not matched to a gene: 10. The germline CDR1 and CDR2 sequences are LNHDA and SQIVND (reference sequence). The CDR3 is 18 residues long. This CDR3 reads CASRPGLAGESFYNEQFF. The CDR3 DNA reads as TGTGCCAGTAGACCGGGACTAGCGGGGGAATCTTTCTACAATGAGCAGTTCTTC.

The chain employs TRBV5-1 and TRBJ2-4, with a possible D match to TRBD2 (5 bases). Between the trimmed V and J ends, which lost 3 bases and 1 base, there was a span of 17 bases. This CDR3 is 17 amino acids long. CDR1 and CDR2 from the germline V gene are SGHRS and YFSETQ. CDR3 in amino acids: CASSWSNPVAAKNIQYF. CDR3 sequence (DNA): TGCGCCAGCAGCTGGTCCAACCCGGTAGCGGCCAAAAACATTCAGTACTTC.

This clone has just one count. The gene calls are TRBV7-8 and TRBJ1-4; 11 bases map to TRBD1. Germline lookup yields CDR1 SGHVS and CDR2 FQNEAQ. J gave up 13 bases and V 1 base, and 8 bases lay outside the gene matches. The CDR3 consists of 15 residues. DNA of the CDR3: TGTGCCAGCAGCTTAGGAGGGACAGGGGGTCGGTTACTGTTTTTT. The encoded protein is CASSLGGTGGRLLFF.

This clone was detected only a few times. The chain links TRBV6-5 to TRBJ1-2; 9 bases align to TRBD1. J lost 4 bases, V lost 7 bases, and 10 bases had no gene match. The CDR3 has 15 residues. Germline loops: CDR1 MNHEY, CDR2 SVGAGI. The CDR3 DNA follows: TGTGCCAGCAACGGACAGGGGAGTGGTAGCTATGGCTACACCTTC. This codes for CASNGQGSGSYGYTF.

The chain is built from TRBV13 and TRBJ2-7; 7 positions agree with TRBD2. V shed 2 bases, J shed 0 bases, and the junction held 10 bases outside the gene matches. Per the germline V gene, CDR1 is PRHDT and CDR2 is FYEKMQ (reference sequence). This CDR3 has 17 amino acids. The chain's CDR3 is CASSLTRGSGSSYEQYF. In DNA form, the CDR3 reads TGTGCCAGCAGCTTAACCCGGGGTAGCGGGTCCTCCTACGAGCAGTACTTC.

The chain is built from TRBV11-2 and TRBJ2-7; 9 bases are a match to TRBD1. The CDR3 is 15 residues long. Trimming took 5 bases from V and 6 from J; bases not matched to a gene: 11. From germline, CDR1 is SGHAT and CDR2 FQNNGV. This chain's CDR3 is CASSTYRGLLGEQYF. CDR3 coding DNA: TGTGCCAGCAGCACGTACAGGGGGCTACTCGGCGAGCAGTACTTC.

The rearrangement uses TRBV5-1 and TRBJ1-1; 7 bases align to TRBD1. The CDR3 sequence is 16 residues long. Germline CDR1 is SGHRS and CDR2 is YFSETQ. The V segment lost 3 bases and the J segment 1 base; nucleotides outside the gene matches: 9. CDR3: CASSSFPGGSNTEAFF. CDR3 DNA: TGCGCCAGCAGCTCTTTTCCAGGGGGTTCGAACACTGAAGCTTTCTTT. Full variable domain (outside the CDR3, taken from reference TRBV5-1 and TRBJ1-1): KAGVTQTPRYLIKTRGQQVTLSCSPISGHRSVSWYQQTPGQGLQFLFEYFSETQRNKGNFPGRFSGRQFSNSRSEMNVSTLELGDSALYLCASSSFPGGSNTEAFFGQGTRLTVV.